What follows are 23 T cell receptor beta chains derived from one specimen sequenced in a study of T cells in Graves' hyperthyroidism and ophthalmopathy. RNA transcripts were the template for amplifying TCR beta CDR3 regions. Carried out on the TCR CDR3, a first-round RT-PCR used the HTBI primer set. TCRdb passed the multiplex PCR reads through MiXCR, listing each CDR3 protein once. The repertoire holds about 640,000 distinct CDR3 sequences, 14% seen once, with about an eighth in the top ten. Material: blood. The receptors shown here come from a woman between 45 and 60 years old with Graves' ophthalmopathy.

About this clonotype: One end of the junction varies from germline; a read error may be responsible. This rearrangement joins TRBV20-1 to TRBJ1-5; 8 bases fit TRBD1. The CDR3 loop spans 12 amino acids. CDR1 DFQATT and CDR2 SNEGSKA come from the germline V gene (reference sequence). DNA of the CDR3: TGCAGCGTCTCCACAGGGGGTCAGCCCCGGCATTTT. Its translation is CSVSTGGQPRHF.

This clonotype was counted only a few times. The V gene is TRBV12-3 or TRBV12-4, the J gene TRBJ2-3; TRBD1 or TRBD2 may be the D gene (5 bases each). The CDR3 is 14 amino acids. V was shortened by 7 bases and J by 4 bases, with 15 bases between the two germline ends. CDR3 DNA sequence: TGTGCCAGCACCCGGGACCTCCAGGCAGATACGCAGTATTTT. Translating gives CASTRDLQADTQYF.

This clonotype has at least ten counts. The chain carries TRBV7-2 and TRBJ1-1, with D possibly matching TRBD1 (6 bases). Germline V gene sequence: CDR1 SGHTA, CDR2 FQGNSA. Trimming took 6 bases from V and 2 from J, leaving 10 bases between them. The CDR3 extends over 13 amino acids. CDR3 nucleotide sequence: TGTGCCAGCAGGTGGACAGCCAACACTGAAGCTTTCTTT. Translation gives CASRWTANTEAFF.

This clonotype came up many times. The rearrangement links TRBV20-1 to TRBJ2-3, with 10 bases matching TRBD2. The CDR3 extends over 16 amino acids. Trimming cost V 5 bases and J 2 bases; bases outside gene matches: 10. From germline, CDR1 is DFQATT and CDR2 SNEGSKA (reference sequence). The CDR3 sequence is CSAPKLTSGITDTQYF. The CDR3 DNA follows: TGCAGTGCTCCTAAGCTTACTAGCGGGATCACAGATACGCAGTATTTT.

This clonotype has only a few counts. V usage is TRBV11-1 and J usage is TRBJ2-5; 11 bases line up with TRBD2. CDR1 is SGHAT and CDR2 is FQDESV in the germline V gene (reference sequence). Unmatched junction bases numbered 10, after V lost 3 bases and J lost 1 base. The CDR3 spans 18 residues. The CDR3 DNA reads as TGTGCCAGCAGCTTTTTGGGGACTAGCGGAATAACCCAAGAGACCCAGTACTTC. This encodes CASSFLGTSGITQETQYF.

This clonotype has a count of ten or more. This chain uses TRBV2 with TRBJ2-1; 9 bases line up with TRBD1. Losses at the gene ends were 4 bases for V and 6 bases for J; bases not matched to a gene: 7. Germline lookup yields CDR1 SNHLY and CDR2 FYNNEI. The CDR3 sequence is 15 residues long. The CDR3 DNA follows: TGTGCCAGCAGTGTGGGACAGGGATCAAGCAATGAGCAGTTCTTC. Protein sequence: CASSVGQGSSNEQFF.

The table lists this clonotype with many counts. The chain combines TRBV7-3 with TRBJ1-2; 7 nucleotides agree with TRBD1. The CDR3 loop spans 14 amino acids. The trim removed 6 bases at V and 7 bases at J, leaving 11 bases unmatched. The V gene's germline CDR1 is SGHTA and CDR2 FQGTGA. Written as DNA, the CDR3 is TGTGCCAGCAGTGAAACGACAGGGTCCGGTGGCTACACCTTC. Protein: CASSETTGSGGYTF. The whole variable domain, remainder taken from reference TRBV7-3 and TRBJ1-2, is GAGVSQTPSNKVTEKGKYVELRCDPISGHTALYWYRQSLGQGPEFLIYFQGTGAADDSGLPNDRFFAVRPEGSVSTLKIQRTERGDSAVYLCASSETTGSGGYTFGSGTRLTVV.

This chain joins TRBV3-1 and TRBJ2-6, with 8 bases lining up with TRBD2. CDR1 is LGHDT and CDR2 is YNNKEL in the germline V gene (reference sequence). This CDR3 spans 19 amino acids. J was trimmed by 1 base and V by 4 bases; bases with no gene match: 12. CDR3 bases: TGTGCCAGCAGCCGGAGCGGGGGTAGCGGGTTGTCTGGGGCCAACGTCCTGACTTTC. Amino acid sequence: CASSRSGGSGLSGANVLTF. Supplemented by reference TRBV3-1 and TRBJ2-6, the full variable domain reads DTAVSQTPKYLVTQMGNDKSIKCEQNLGHDTMYWYKQDSKKFLKIMFSYNNKELIINETVPNRFSPKSPDKAHLNLHINSLELGDSAVYFCASSRSGGSGLSGANVLTFGAGSRLTVL.

The chain uses TRBV30 and TRBJ2-7; possibly TRBD1 for D (5 bases). The CDR3 sequence is 11 residues long. Trimming stripped 5 bases from V and 6 bases from J, with 11 bases between. Germline loops: CDR1 GTSNPN, CDR2 SVGIG (reference sequence). DNA of the CDR3: TGTGCCTGGGGAGTAGGGGCCGAGCAGTACTTC. It specifies CAWGVGAEQYF.

This clonotype was observed many times. The V call is TRBV20-1, the J call TRBJ2-3; 8 bases line up with TRBD2. CDR3 size: 16 residues. Germline V gene sequence: CDR1 DFQATT, CDR2 SNEGSKA (reference sequence). With V trimmed by 6 bases and J by 4 bases, 15 bases remained unmatched. The CDR3 sequence: CSAPLAVPRGSDTQYF. In DNA form, the CDR3 reads TGCAGTGCCCCACTAGCGGTCCCGAGGGGGTCAGATACGCAGTATTTT.

A single count supports this clonotype. The V call is TRBV7-9, the J call TRBJ1-1; TRBD1 aligns across 9 bases. The CDR3 spans 19 residues. Losses at the gene ends were 0 bases for V and 1 base for J; bases not matched to a gene: 12. Germline V CDR1 and CDR2: SEHNR, FQNEAQ (reference sequence). The CDR3 sequence: CASSLAEIKKTGGNTEAFF. CDR3 coding DNA: TGTGCCAGCAGCTTAGCAGAAATAAAAAAGACAGGGGGGAACACTGAAGCTTTCTTT.

The table lists this clonotype with many counts. This chain uses TRBV5-1 with TRBJ1-1; perhaps TRBD1 as D (6 bases). The germline V gene has CDR1 SGHRS and CDR2 YFSETQ. V gave up 1 base and J gave up 3 bases, with 10 bases separating them. The CDR3 is made up of 14 amino acids. CDR3 sequence: CASSLLGAHTEAFF. The CDR3 DNA follows: TGCGCCAGCAGCTTGTTGGGGGCGCACACTGAAGCTTTCTTT.

This clonotype occurred a few times. The genes are TRBV7-6 and TRBJ2-1; D call uncertain. There are 14 residues in the CDR3. Germline V gene lookup returns CDR1 SGHVS and CDR2 FNYEAQ. V lost 2 bases and J lost 5, with 10 bases in between. The CDR3 DNA sequence: TGTGCCAGCAGCTTATCTATCAGCGACAATGAGCAGTTCTTC. It yields the protein CASSLSISDNEQFF. Using reference TRBV7-6 and TRBJ2-1 for the parts outside the CDR3, the full variable domain is GAGVSQSPRYKVTKRGQDVALRCDPISGHVSLYWYRQALGQGPEFLTYFNYEAQQDKSGLPNDRFSAERPEGSISTLTIQRTEQRDSAMYRCASSLSISDNEQFFGPGTRLTVL.

There are many counts of this clonotype. This chain uses TRBV27 with TRBJ2-1; TRBD2 agrees at 8 bases. The CDR3 totals 16 residues. The V gene's germline CDR1 is MNHEY and CDR2 SMNVEV (reference sequence). J was trimmed by 4 bases and V by 6 bases; bases with no gene match: 11. The CDR3 spells CASRLNGLAPYNEQFF. The CDR3 nucleotides are TGTGCCAGCAGGCTAAACGGACTAGCCCCATACAATGAGCAGTTCTTC.

This clonotype has at least ten counts. V usage is TRBV6-2 or TRBV6-3 and J usage is TRBJ2-1, with 7 positions matching TRBD2. CDR3 size: 14 residues. Per the germline V gene, CDR1 is MNHEY and CDR2 is SVGEGT. With 7 bases clipped from V and 7 bases from J, the junction kept 10 bases outside the gene matches. Here the CDR3 reads CASKAGGSGNEQFF. Written as DNA, the CDR3 is TGTGCCAGCAAGGCCGGCGGGAGCGGAAATGAGCAGTTCTTC.

This clonotype has at least ten counts. This chain uses TRBV2 with TRBJ2-5, with D uncertain. The CDR3 consists of 14 residues. From germline, CDR1 is SNHLY and CDR2 FYNNEI. V was trimmed by 6 bases and J by 6 bases, leaving 17 bases between them. The CDR3 here is CASRGSVSLKTQYF. In nucleotides, the CDR3 is TGTGCCAGCAGGGGCAGTGTCTCCTTGAAGACCCAGTACTTC.

The V gene is TRBV19, the J gene TRBJ2-7, with 8 positions matching TRBD1. Trimming removed 6 bases from V and 2 bases from J; junction bases left unmatched: 6. The germline gives CDR1 LNHDA, CDR2 SQIVND (reference sequence). The CDR3 is 14 amino acids. The DNA of the CDR3 is TGTGCCAGTAGGCGGGACAGGACTACCTACGAGCAGTACTTC. Encoded protein: CASRRDRTTYEQYF.

This chain links TRBV20-1 with TRBJ2-7; 16 bases agree with TRBD2. J lost 3 bases, V lost 7 bases, and 9 bases had no gene match. This CDR3 is 16 amino acids long. Germline CDR1 reads DFQATT; CDR2 reads SNEGSKA (reference sequence). CDR3: CSGGTSGRARIYEQYF. In nucleotides, the CDR3 is TGCAGTGGCGGGACTAGCGGGAGGGCCAGGATCTACGAGCAGTACTTC.

This clonotype was seen many times. The chain is built from TRBV6-6 and TRBJ2-3; 8 bases are a match to TRBD1. The CDR3 extends over 16 amino acids. V shed 0 bases and J 4 bases; nucleotides not matched to a gene: 6. Germline V gene lookup returns CDR1 MNHNY and CDR2 SVGAGI (reference sequence). The CDR3 region is CASSYSGRGRADTQYF. The CDR3, as DNA: TGTGCCAGCAGTTACTCGGGCAGGGGGCGAGCAGATACGCAGTATTTT.

The CDR3 spells CASSQVPQETQYF. The CDR3 DNA follows: TGTGCCAGCAGCCAAGTTCCACAAGAGACCCAGTACTTC. V and J are TRBV3-1 and TRBJ2-5; unclear D gene. This CDR3 has 13 amino acids. The V end was cut by 1 base, the J end by 2 bases, with 5 bases between. Germline CDR1 reads LGHDT; CDR2 reads YNNKEL (reference sequence).

This clonotype came up a few times. V gene TRBV29-1 combines with J gene TRBJ2-1; 7 positions match TRBD2. This CDR3 is 17 amino acids long. CDR1 and CDR2 (germline): SQVTM, ANQGSEA. V dropped 7 bases and J dropped 8; count of bases not matched to a gene: 23. The CDR3 DNA reads as TGCAGCGGCTCTACGGAATGGACTAGTAGGGGTAGCGATGAGCAGTTCTTC. It translates to CSGSTEWTSRGSDEQFF.

This clonotype was counted a single time. The genes are TRBV20-1 and TRBJ2-3; 8 nucleotides align to TRBD2. This CDR3 spans 14 amino acids. CDR1 is DFQATT, CDR2 SNEGSKA, per germline (reference sequence). With V trimmed by 6 bases and J by 0 bases, 5 bases remained unmatched. The DNA of the CDR3 is TGCAGTGCCATTCAGCGGGAGAGCACAGATACGCAGTATTTT. The encoded protein is CSAIQRESTDTQYF.

This clonotype was detected many times. J is TRBJ2-1 and V is TRBV6-5; D possibly matches TRBD1 or TRBD2 (6 bases each). The CDR3 consists of 16 residues. CDR1 and CDR2 from the germline V gene are MNHEY and SVGAGI. V lost 0 bases and J lost 0, with 9 bases in between. The DNA for the CDR3 is TGTGCCAGCAGTTACTCGTGGGGGGCCTCCTACAATGAGCAGTTCTTC. Translating it yields CASSYSWGASYNEQFF.